These 16 T cell receptor beta chains originate from one sample sequenced in a study of blood T cell repertoires in COVID-19. TCRdb keeps only in-frame clones here, not all; method: immunoSEQ multiplex PCR. This sample yields approximately 300,000 clones, of which around nine tenths are seen a single time; 4.5% to 7% belongs to the top ten. Sequenced: PBMCs or T cells enriched from blood (not recorded which). The source of these receptors is a woman aged 25 to 39 who had recovered from COVID-19.

This sequence joins TRBV5-3 and TRBJ2-1; TRBD2 matches 7 bases. TRBV5-3 falls under the ORF class, with uncertain function. V lost 2 bases to trimming and J lost 2 bases; unmatched junction nucleotides: 4. CDR3 length equals 15 residues. The CDR3 bases are TGTGCCAGAAGCTTCAACGGGGGGACCTACAATGAGCAGTTCTTC. It translates to CARSFNGGTYNEQFF.

V usage is TRBV19 and J usage is TRBJ1-1; D uncertain. Germline V gene sequence: CDR1 LNHDA, CDR2 SQIVND (reference sequence). The CDR3 runs 13 residues. Trimming cost V 3 bases and J 5 bases, with 10 bases left between them. Here the CDR3 reads CASSMVRRTEAFF. The CDR3 nucleotides are TGTGCCAGTAGTATGGTACGGCGGACTGAAGCTTTCTTT.

This clone was seen just once. The CDR3 region is CASRKGQVAGYGYTF. DNA for the CDR3: TGTGCCAGCAGAAAAGGACAGGTAGCTGGCTATGGCTACACCTTC. V gene TRBV5-8 combines with J gene TRBJ1-2; TRBD1 agrees at 7 bases. This CDR3 has 15 residues. V dropped 5 bases and J dropped 4; count of bases not matched to a gene: 11. The germline V gene encodes CDR1 SGHTS and CDR2 YDEGEE.

The chain employs TRBV12-5 and TRBJ1-2, with 10 bases aligning to TRBD1. The CDR3 spans 15 residues. Trimming at V came to 2 bases and at J to 7 bases, leaving 7 bases not matched to a gene. Germline CDR1 is LGHNT and CDR2 is FRNRAP. The CDR3 reads CASGLTGTGVIGYTF. The CDR3 coding sequence is TGTGCTAGTGGTTTGACCGGGACAGGGGTAATTGGCTACACCTTC.

The V call is TRBV12-5, the J call TRBJ1-1, with D unresolved. Germline V lookup: CDR1 LGHNT, CDR2 FRNRAP. This CDR3 comprises 15 residues. V shed 3 bases and J shed 0 bases, with 11 bases lying between them. In nucleotides, the CDR3 is TGTGCTAGTGGTTTTGGTGAGAGAATGAACACTGAAGCTTTCTTT. Translated, it gives CASGFGERMNTEAFF.

The V and J genes are TRBV15 and TRBJ1-2; D remains unclear. CDR3 length: 15 amino acids. Trimming cost V 3 bases and J 0 bases, with 11 bases left between them. Germline V gene sequence: CDR1 LNHNV, CDR2 YYDKDF (reference sequence). CDR3 bases: TGTGCCACCAGCAGTGTTTTCAGCGCTAACTATGGCTACACCTTC. The encoded protein is CATSSVFSANYGYTF.

This clone has just one count. The chain has TRBV19 and TRBJ2-2; D is unresolved. This CDR3 is built from 12 residues. The germline V gene has CDR1 LNHDA and CDR2 SQIVND (reference sequence). V was trimmed by 4 bases and J by 5 bases, leaving 5 bases between them. This chain's CDR3 is CASSTQTGELFF. The DNA of the CDR3 is TGTGCCAGTAGTACCCAAACCGGGGAGCTGTTTTTT.

The V call is TRBV7-9, the J call TRBJ1-2; no reliable D call. Germline CDR1 SEHNR, CDR2 FQNEAQ (reference sequence). The CDR3 covers 11 residues. V was cut by 5 bases and J by 3 bases, with 4 bases left in between. This CDR3 is CASSPDYGYTF. The CDR3 coding sequence is TGTGCCAGCAGCCCAGACTATGGCTACACCTTC.

V and J are TRBV3-1 (or the pseudogene TRBV3-2) and TRBJ1-2, with 10 bases matching TRBD1. Germline CDR1 reads LGHDT; CDR2 reads YNNKEL (reference sequence). The CDR3 covers 16 residues. Trimming took 1 base from V and 2 from J; bases not matched to a gene: 4. The CDR3 loop is CASSQAQTGGNYGYTF. The CDR3 DNA follows: TGTGCCAGCAGCCAAGCCCAGACAGGGGGCAACTATGGCTACACCTTC.

This chain links TRBV4-3 with TRBJ1-2, with unresolved D. Trimming left V 3 bases short and J 9 bases short, with 14 bases between. Per germline, CDR1 LGHNA and CDR2 YSLEER. There are 13 residues in the CDR3. The CDR3 DNA sequence: TGCGCCAGCAGCCAGGAGGGCCACTCCAGCTACACCTTC. It encodes CASSQEGHSSYTF.

The chain combines TRBV29-1 with TRBJ2-2; D remains unclear. The CDR3 contains 10 residues. V was cut by 3 bases and J by 7 bases, with 3 bases left in between. Looked up from germline, CDR1 is SQVTM and CDR2 is ANQGSEA. The CDR3 DNA is TGCAGCGTTGATATCGGGGAGCTGTTTTTT. Translated: CSVDIGELFF.

CDR3 nucleotides: TGTGCCAGCAGCTTGGCCGGCAGGGGTGATTCACCCCTCCACTTT. Translation gives CASSLAGRGDSPLHF. The chain has TRBV5-6 and TRBJ1-6; D may be TRBD1 (6 bases). The length of the CDR3 is 15 residues. V was clipped by 0 bases and J by 8 bases, with 12 bases between them. The V gene's germline CDR1 is SGHDT and CDR2 YYEEEE.

This sequence joins TRBV19 and TRBJ2-5, with TRBD1 matching 10 bases. Germline loops: CDR1 LNHDA, CDR2 SQIVND (reference sequence). The length of the CDR3 is 14 residues. V gave up 5 bases and J gave up 4 bases; unmatched junction bases: 4. CDR3 amino acids: CASSAGTGVETQYF. The CDR3 bases are TGTGCCAGTAGTGCCGGGACAGGGGTAGAGACCCAGTACTTC.

CDR3 sequence: CASTMGVGQGAGGYTF. The DNA for the CDR3 is TGTGCCAGCACCATGGGAGTTGGACAGGGGGCGGGCGGCTACACCTTC. The genes are TRBV2 and TRBJ1-2; TRBD1 aligns across 11 bases. The germline V gene has CDR1 SNHLY and CDR2 FYNNEI. J gave up 8 bases and V 7 bases, and 15 bases lay outside the gene matches. There are 16 residues in the CDR3.

In DNA, the CDR3 is TGCGCCAGCAGCCAAGATAGTCCAGGGGGAGGTTCACCCCTCCACTTT. Protein: CASSQDSPGGGSPLHF. The chain links TRBV4-3 to TRBJ1-6, with 7 bases lining up with TRBD1. J gave up 9 bases and V 0 bases, and 8 bases lay outside the gene matches. From germline, CDR1 is LGHNA and CDR2 YSLEER. The CDR3 totals 16 residues.

The chain combines TRBV11-2 with TRBJ2-7; 7 nucleotides line up with TRBD2. With 4 bases clipped from V and 2 bases from J, the junction kept 8 bases outside the gene matches. The CDR3 is 15 residues long. The germline V gene has CDR1 SGHAT and CDR2 FQNNGV. CDR3 sequence reads: CASSSGGFGPYEQYF. The CDR3 nucleotides read TGTGCCAGCAGCTCGGGGGGTTTTGGGCCCTACGAGCAGTACTTC.